The source of this T cell receptor (beta chain) is a study of stem cell transplantation in POMP-related autoinflammatory disease (dated by TCRdb to the early 2020s). For the wider study: It was hypothesized that MHC class I-dependent CD8+ T-cell differentiation and positive selection are impaired by defective thymoproteasomes, resulting in skewing of the TRB repertoire. To find out how POMP deficiency affects T-cell receptor beta repertoire diversity and CDR3 characteristics, high-throughput TRB sequencing was used. Prior to transplant, the patients had skewing toward CD4+ naive T cells, low CD8+ T-cell proportions, and reduced T-cell cytokine secretion. Overall study outcomes, separate from this receptor: In PRAID patients, the trend toward lower diversity and increased clonality reached statistical significance only for regulatory T cells. PRAID patients trended toward lower TRB diversity and higher clonality across all analyzed T-cell subsets. The number of unique TRB V-J gene pairings in PRAID patients was restricted.

This clone was seen only once. Its antigen is currently not known. Base qualities are missing; no much larger clone stands one base away. V sheds 6 bases and J sheds 5 bases, leaving 23 bases between their ends. The germline V gene sets CDR1 to MDHEN and CDR2 to SYDVKM. The CDR3 runs 16 amino acids, cysteine and phenylalanine included. Kept here is only the CDR3 DNA, which spans 48 bases and is read in frame from base 1. Library preparation was by the immunoSEQ multiplex PCR assay. The original pipeline was this. Shannon entropy, which accounts for clonal size distribution, was used to quantify repertoire diversity. The Gini-Simpson index (Simpson_1-D) was used to measure inequality in clonotype distribution. TCRdb obtained this table from immuneACCESS and retained in-frame rearrangements with V and J assigned. These tables miss some clones; where compared with another copy, unresolved V genes account for less than half of the shortfall, and the remainder is unexplained. For V, J and clone size, that table is used; D and trimming come from the DNA. The sample profile shows 20,000 to 30,000 clones; around 83% of them were found once. The ten biggest clones cover approximately 2.3% of the sample.

According to the study, the label for this sample's time point signals: before hematopoietic stem cell transplant. PRAID was a condition in which autoinflammation came alongside prominent immunodeficiency. T-cell subsets (conventional T cells, CD8+ T cells, regulatory T cells, T follicular helper cells) were sorted before TRB sequencing. This sequence uses TRBV28 and TRBJ2-7; the D segment could be TRBD1, given 6 matching bases. This sample comprised CD4+ T cells from PBMCs, obtained before stem cell transplantation. The TCR was taken from a human donor with POMP-related autoinflammation and immune dysregulation (PRAID). CDR3 protein: CASSTLGAGSANEQYF. The nucleotides read TGTGCCAGCAGCACCCTGGGGGCAGGGTCAGCAAACGAGCAGTACTTC.